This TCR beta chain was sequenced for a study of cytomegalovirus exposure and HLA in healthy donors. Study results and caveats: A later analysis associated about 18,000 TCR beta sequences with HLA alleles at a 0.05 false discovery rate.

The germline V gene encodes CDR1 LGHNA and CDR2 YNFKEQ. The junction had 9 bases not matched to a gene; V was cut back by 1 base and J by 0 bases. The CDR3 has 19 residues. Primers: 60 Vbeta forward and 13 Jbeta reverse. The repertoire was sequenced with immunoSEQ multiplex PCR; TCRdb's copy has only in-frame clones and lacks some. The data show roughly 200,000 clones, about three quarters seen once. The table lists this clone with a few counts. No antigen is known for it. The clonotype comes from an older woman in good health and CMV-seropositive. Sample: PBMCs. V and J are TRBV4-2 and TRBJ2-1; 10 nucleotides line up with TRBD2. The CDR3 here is CASSQGGSGGVSSYNEQFF. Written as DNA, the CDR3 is TGTGCCAGCAGCCAAGGGGGAAGCGGGGGGGTTAGCTCCTACAATGAGCAGTTCTTC.